This TCR beta chain is from a study of blood T cells in healthy people across ages. As for the study in general: Template switching captured about one barcoded beta molecule per two T cells.

Only a few counts were recorded for this clonotype. The V gene's germline CDR1 is SQVTM and CDR2 ANQGSEA. Between the trimmed V and J ends, which lost 3 bases and 4 bases, there was a span of 12 bases. The CDR3 contains 13 residues. A J-beta primer mix and a sample-barcoded 5' primer were used in a second PCR of roughly 6 to 12 cycles. TCRdb re-analysed the 5' RACE reads in MiXCR, keeping a single row per CDR3 protein. The repertoire has 1.5 million to 2 million distinct CDR3 sequences, 28% of them found once; the top ten carry 7% to 9%. The receptor comes from a woman in her twenties or thirties in good health. The V gene is TRBV29-1, the J gene TRBJ1-2, with D hard to call. Material for sequencing was blood. In DNA form, the CDR3 reads TGCAGCGTTGATGCCAGATCTCCCTATGGCTACACCTTC. Amino acids: CSVDARSPYGYTF.